This TCR beta chain came from a study of Ad26.COV2.S vaccination and SARS-CoV-2 variants. Study in general: The COV1001 Ad26.COV2.S trial arm included the donor.

In its sample, this clone was seen once. Germline V gene sequence: CDR1 GTSNPN, CDR2 SVGIG (reference sequence). V gave up 2 bases and J gave up 7 bases; unmatched junction bases: 1. The CDR3 is made up of 13 amino acids. As to treatment: approximately 18 received Ad26.COV2.S at low or high dose, single or two shots; five or six received placebo; per-sample allocation not given. Samples were taken on day 63 after the first vaccine or placebo injection. Data came from immunoSEQ multiplex PCR; TCRdb stores just in-frame clones and leaves some out. Of fewer than 400,000 clones listed, around 91% were seen once; the top ten hold over 1.5%.

Sample: peripheral blood, taken in a trial of Ad26.COV2.S vaccine versus placebo. This TCR came from a person aged 18-60 years who received the Ad26.COV2.S COVID-19 vaccine or a placebo. The chain employs TRBV30 and TRBJ2-1, with 11 bases lining up with TRBD2. In DNA, the CDR3 is TGTGCCTGGAGTCCTAGCGGGAGGAATGAGCAGTTCTTC. Amino acids: CAWSPSGRNEQFF.